The source of this TCR beta chain is a study of blood T cells in healthy people across ages. Extraction yielded at least 5 micrograms of total RNA per sample. Study outcomes and limitations: Long-lived donors exceeded aged donors in naive CD4+ cells and diversity.

A second PCR, run for about 7 to 11 cycles, used a sample-barcoded 5' primer plus a J-beta primer mix. A template-switch adaptor that had 12 random nucleotides put a tag on each cDNA molecule. TCRdb redid the calling of the 5' RACE reads with MiXCR, one entry per CDR3 protein. Here the sample spans 1.5 million to 2 million distinct CDR3 sequences, 35% to 50% being singletons. The CDR3 runs 17 residues. Trimming took 8 bases from V and 5 from J; bases not matched to a gene: 18. CDR1 SGHVS and CDR2 FNYEAQ come from the germline V gene. On this clonotype itself: Its antigen is undetermined.

The TCR was taken from a human donor in good health. The genes are TRBV7-6 and TRBJ2-5; 9 bases are a match to TRBD2. The sample comprised blood. Here the CDR3 DNA reads TGTGCCAGCTCCCATAATCCATCAGCGGGGGGCGGGGAGACCCAGTACTTC. Amino acids: CASSHNPSAGGGETQYF. The complete variable domain, with remaining parts taken from reference TRBV7-6 and TRBJ2-5, reads GAGVSQSPRYKVTKRGQDVALRCDPISGHVSLYWYRQALGQGPEFLTYFNYEAQQDKSGLPNDRFSAERPEGSISTLTIQRTEQRDSAMYRCASSHNPSAGGGETQYFGPGTRLLVL.